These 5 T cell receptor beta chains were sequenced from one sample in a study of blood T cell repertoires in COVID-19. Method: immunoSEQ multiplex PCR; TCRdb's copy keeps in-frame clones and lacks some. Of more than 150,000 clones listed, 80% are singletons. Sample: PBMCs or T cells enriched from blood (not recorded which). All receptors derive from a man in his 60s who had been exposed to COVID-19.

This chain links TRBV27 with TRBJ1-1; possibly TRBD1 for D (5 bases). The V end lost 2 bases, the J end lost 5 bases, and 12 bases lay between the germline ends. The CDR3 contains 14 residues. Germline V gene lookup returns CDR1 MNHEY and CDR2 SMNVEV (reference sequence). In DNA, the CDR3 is TGTGCCAGCAGTTTAGGGGGGTTGTTAACTGAAGCTTTCTTT. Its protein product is CASSLGGLLTEAFF.

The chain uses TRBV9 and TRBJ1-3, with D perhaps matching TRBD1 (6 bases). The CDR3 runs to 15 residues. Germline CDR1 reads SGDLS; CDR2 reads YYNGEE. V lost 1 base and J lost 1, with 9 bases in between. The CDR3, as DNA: TGTGCCAGCAGCGTAAATCAGGGGTCTGGAAACACCATATATTTT. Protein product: CASSVNQGSGNTIYF. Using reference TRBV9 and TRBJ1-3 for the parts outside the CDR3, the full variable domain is DSGVTQTPKHLITATGQRVTLRCSPRSGDLSVYWYQQSLDQGLQFLIQYYNGEERAKGNILERFSAQQFPDLHSELNLSSLELGDSALYFCASSVNQGSGNTIYFGEGSWLTVV.

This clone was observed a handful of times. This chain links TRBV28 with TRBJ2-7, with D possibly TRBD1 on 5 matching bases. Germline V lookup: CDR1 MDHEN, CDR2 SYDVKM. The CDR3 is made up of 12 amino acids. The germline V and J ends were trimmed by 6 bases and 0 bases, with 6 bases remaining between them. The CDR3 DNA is TGTGCCAGCAGGACAGCCTCCTACGAGCAGTACTTC. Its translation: CASRTASYEQYF.

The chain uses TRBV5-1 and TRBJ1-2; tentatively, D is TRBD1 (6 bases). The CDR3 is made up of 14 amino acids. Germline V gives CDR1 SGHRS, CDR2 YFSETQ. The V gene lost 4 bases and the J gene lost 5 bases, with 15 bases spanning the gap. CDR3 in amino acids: CASSTNTGTYGYTF. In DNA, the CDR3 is TGCGCCAGCAGCACCAATACCGGGACATATGGCTACACCTTC.

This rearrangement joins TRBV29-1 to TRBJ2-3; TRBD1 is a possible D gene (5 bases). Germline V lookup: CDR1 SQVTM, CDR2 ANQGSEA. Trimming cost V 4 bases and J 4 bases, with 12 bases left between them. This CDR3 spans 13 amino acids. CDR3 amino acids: CSVVQVPADTQYF. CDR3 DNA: TGCAGCGTTGTACAGGTCCCAGCAGATACGCAGTATTTT.